This is a list of T cell receptor beta chains from one sample in a study of T cell responses to AZD1222 COVID-19 vaccine. Profiling relied on immunoSEQ multiplex PCR, and the TCRdb table lists in-frame clones only, not all of them. The sample carries some 110,000 clones, around 90% recorded once. The starting material was peripheral blood, obtained 28 days after the second AZD1222 dose. The source of these receptors is an adult who received the AZD1222 COVID-19 vaccine. The conserved cysteine and the conserved F or W are not part of the CDR3 here. The order of the fields is J gene, V gene, clone size, CDR3 protein. Some rows mark clone size as missing; the rest say once, few, many or name a class of expanded clone.

TRBJ1-2 | TRBV19 | NA | ASRPGVGNGYT
TRBJ2-7 | TRBV10-3 | few | AISESGATTYEQY
TRBJ2-1 | TRBV10-3 | NA | AISERRVDYNEQF
TRBJ1-1 | TRBV5-1 | NA | ASNYDDTEAF
TRBJ2-7 | TRBV11-3 | once | ASSPGTGDDYEQY
TRBJ2-7 | TRBV25-1 | NA | ASRPSGSGTYEQY
TRBJ2-1 | TRBV3-1/TRBV3-2 | NA | ASSRGGGPYNEQF
TRBJ1-1 | TRBV2 | NA | ASFLGNTEAF
TRBJ1-2 | TRBV6-2/TRBV6-3 | few | ASSYPDASA
TRBJ2-3 | TRBV7-2 | NA | ASSGRLAGVSTDTQY
TRBJ2-7 | TRBV19 | NA | ASSINSEQY
TRBJ1-2 | TRBV30 | NA | AWSSDRGGGF
TRBJ1-5 | TRBV19 | NA | ASNTGGFQPQH
TRBJ1-2 | TRBV19 | few | ASTDSGGTGMRQGYT
TRBJ1-1 | TRBV19 | NA | ASRSGGQNTEAF
TRBJ2-7 | TRBV29-1 | NA | SVADRPYEQY
TRBJ2-5 | TRBV29-1 | NA | SVDRRAETQY
TRBJ2-5 | TRBV28 | once | ASSSTTGSKETQY
TRBJ2-2 | TRBV29-1 | NA | SVPGRGSITGELF
TRBJ2-6 | TRBV7-3 | once | ASSLLAGGTGANVLT
TRBJ1-1 | TRBV6-6 | NA | ASSYSTGFAF
TRBJ1-1 | TRBV5-6 | few | ASSAGLLNTEAF
TRBJ1-6 | TRBV2 | few | ASSARTGNSPLH
TRBJ2-3 | TRBV9 | NA | ASSAIMGAQY
TRBJ2-7 | TRBV27 | NA | ASSFALTGTGNHRLSYEQY
TRBJ1-1 | TRBV6-4 | NA | ASSDGEGTEAF
TRBJ2-7 | TRBV5-5 | NA | ASSPDRDRANEQY
TRBJ1-1 | TRBV19 | NA | ASSPGGLNTEAF
TRBJ1-4 | TRBV18 | NA | ASSLQGATNEKLF
TRBJ2-1 | TRBV4-2 | NA | ASSQQDRLPDEQF
TRBJ1-3 | TRBV7-9 | NA | ASRSGNTIY
TRBJ2-7 | TRBV7-6 | NA | ASSLGGVSSYEQY
TRBJ2-5 | TRBV5-6 | NA | ASSVNRGQETQY
TRBJ1-1 | TRBV7-3 | NA | ASSSRQQGAGTEAF
TRBJ1-2 | TRBV6-2/TRBV6-3 | NA | ASSRLGYGYT
TRBJ1-1 | TRBV29-1 | once | SVARGRATEAF
TRBJ2-2 | TRBV9 | NA | ASNWEGNTGELF
TRBJ1-1 | TRBV7-2 | NA | ASTPGERGKAF
TRBJ1-2 | TRBV5-4 | NA | ASRARGNHFYGYT
TRBJ2-3 | TRBV27 | NA | ASSLELAGADTQY
TRBJ1-2 | TRBV12-3/TRBV12-4 | NA | ASRGGSTYGYT
TRBJ1-5 | TRBV15 | once | ATSPEAGASNQPQH
TRBJ2-1 | TRBV27 | NA | ASTGLADINEQF
TRBJ1-5 | TRBV19 | NA | ASSPLNQPQH
TRBJ2-3 | TRBV18 | once | ASSPQGASTDTQY
TRBJ2-5 | TRBV19 | once | ASSGRVDGEAQY
TRBJ1-6 | TRBV9 | NA | ASSPGGGNSPLH
TRBJ2-1 | TRBV25-1 | NA | ASNHPSGYLSNEQF
TRBJ1-2 | TRBV7-3 | NA | ASSLYVTAYGYT
TRBJ2-3 | TRBV7-2 | NA | ASSYTDTQY
TRBJ1-2 | TRBV6-4 | NA | ASSDSGAGGYT
TRBJ1-1 | TRBV6-6 | NA | ASNDAGNTEAF
TRBJ2-3 | TRBV7-9 | NA | ASSLFPARLAGADTQY
TRBJ1-2 | TRBV12-5 | NA | ASGLYTSNYGYT